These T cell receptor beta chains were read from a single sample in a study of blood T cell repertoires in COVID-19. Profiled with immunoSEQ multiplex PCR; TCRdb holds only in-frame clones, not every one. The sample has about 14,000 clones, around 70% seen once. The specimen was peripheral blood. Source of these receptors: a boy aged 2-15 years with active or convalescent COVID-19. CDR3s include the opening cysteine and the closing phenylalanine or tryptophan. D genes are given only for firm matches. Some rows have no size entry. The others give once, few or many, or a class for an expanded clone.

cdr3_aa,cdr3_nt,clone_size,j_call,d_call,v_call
CASSSRVKTGELFF,TGTGCCAGCAGTTCCAGGGTCAAAACCGGGGAGCTGTTTTTT,.,TRBJ2-2,.,TRBV27
CASSRASGKWETQYF,TGTGCCAGCAGTAGGGCTAGCGGGAAATGGGAGACCCAGTACTTC,.,TRBJ2-5,TRBD2,TRBV7-2
CASSGGPNQPQHF,TGTGCCAGCAGCGGGGGGCCCAATCAGCCCCAGCATTTT,.,TRBJ1-5,.,TRBV6-5
CASSLGPSGTYEQYF,TGTGCCAGCAGCTTAGGGCCTAGCGGAACCTACGAGCAGTACTTC,.,TRBJ2-7,TRBD2,TRBV7-2
CASSLTRYSPLHF,TGTGCCAGCAGCTTAACTCGATATTCACCCCTCCACTTT,medium-sized,TRBJ1-6,.,TRBV11-2
CASSLRGGGSQETQYF,TGTGCCAGCAGTCTCCGGGGCGGGGGTAGCCAAGAGACCCAGTACTTC,.,TRBJ2-5,TRBD2,TRBV6-2/TRBV6-3
CASSANRDKGGEQFF,TGTGCCAGCAGCGCGAACAGGGACAAGGGTGGTGAGCAGTTCTTC,.,TRBJ2-1,.,TRBV9
CASTPIYEAFF,TGTGCCAGCACCCCAATCTATGAAGCTTTCTTT,.,TRBJ1-1,.,TRBV12-3/TRBV12-4
CASSLGGGGTNEQFF,TGTGCCAGCAGCTTAGGGGGGGGCGGGACCAATGAGCAGTTCTTC,.,TRBJ2-1,.,TRBV11-3
CAISGQESNQPQHF,TGTGCCATCAGTGGACAGGAGTCCAATCAGCCCCAGCATTTT,once,TRBJ1-5,.,TRBV10-3
CASSLIGAQETQYF,TGTGCCAGCAGCTTAATCGGAGCACAAGAGACCCAGTACTTC,.,TRBJ2-5,.,TRBV7-6
CASSPNQRELFF,TGTGCCAGCAGTCCCAACCAGAGGGAGCTGTTTTTT,.,TRBJ2-2,.,TRBV27
CASSTPTGELFF,TGTGCCAGCAGTACTCCCACCGGGGAGCTGTTTTTT,.,TRBJ2-2,.,TRBV28
CASSQAITGENQPQHF,TGTGCCAGCAGCCAAGCGATTACAGGGGAGAATCAGCCCCAGCATTTT,few,TRBJ1-5,TRBD1,TRBV3-1/TRBV3-2
CATSDSGVNEQFF,TGTGCCACCAGTGATTCAGGGGTCAATGAGCAGTTCTTC,.,TRBJ2-1,.,TRBV24-1
CAVNWANPEETQYF,TGTGCCGTCAATTGGGCCAACCCCGAAGAGACCCAGTACTTC,.,TRBJ2-5,.,TRBV11-2
CASSPLAGEETQYF,TGCGCCAGCAGCCCTCTAGCGGGGGAAGAGACCCAGTACTTC,.,TRBJ2-5,TRBD2,TRBV5-1
CASSAAPAGGELFF,TGTGCCAGCAGCGCGGCCCCGGCGGGCGGGGAGCTGTTTTTT,.,TRBJ2-2,.,TRBV9
CASSLGSGIEWEQYF,TGTGCCAGCAGTTTAGGGTCAGGGATTGAGTGGGAGCAGTACTTC,.,TRBJ2-7,.,TRBV27
CASSDAGTGATEAFF,TGTGCCAGCAGCGATGCCGGGACAGGGGCCACTGAAGCTTTCTTT,.,TRBJ1-1,TRBD1,TRBV11-3
CASSQGTGSNQPQHF,TGTGCCAGCAGCCAGGGGACGGGGAGCAATCAGCCCCAGCATTTT,few,TRBJ1-5,.,TRBV7-6
CASFLGGSNQPQHF,TGTGCCAGTTTCCTAGGGGGTAGCAATCAGCCCCAGCATTTT,.,TRBJ1-5,.,TRBV28
CASTAQTGAYGYTF,TGTGCCAGTACCGCCCAGACTGGGGCCTATGGCTACACCTTC,.,TRBJ1-2,.,TRBV19
CASSQTGGHNTEAFF,TGCGCCAGCAGCCAGACAGGGGGGCACAACACTGAAGCTTTCTTT,few,TRBJ1-1,TRBD1,TRBV5-1
CASSLWDLAYEQYF,TGTGCCAGCAGTCTTTGGGACTTAGCCTACGAGCAGTACTTC,.,TRBJ2-7,.,TRBV28
CASSPRAGNTEAFF,TGTGCCAGTAGTCCCCGAGCGGGGAACACTGAAGCTTTCTTT,medium-sized,TRBJ1-1,.,TRBV19
CASRDRGRHDYGYTF,TGTGCCAGTAGAGACCGGGGAAGGCATGACTATGGCTACACCTTC,.,TRBJ1-2,.,TRBV19
CASSYHRGGNQPQHF,TGTGCCAGCAGTTATCACAGGGGGGGCAATCAGCCCCAGCATTTT,.,TRBJ1-5,TRBD1,TRBV6-5
CAISDIYGGYTF,TGTGCCATCAGCGACATCTATGGTGGCTACACCTTC,.,TRBJ1-2,.,TRBV10-3
CASSPWTGTSYEQYF,TGTGCCAGCTCACCTTGGACAGGGACTTCCTACGAGCAGTACTTC,.,TRBJ2-7,TRBD1,TRBV18
CASSLGRGPQGEETQYF,TGCGCCAGCAGCTTGGGTCGGGGACCCCAGGGGGAAGAGACCCAGTACTTC,few,TRBJ2-5,TRBD1,TRBV5-1
CASSQDSLNTEAFF,TGTGCCAGCAGCCAGGACAGTTTGAACACTGAAGCTTTCTTT,.,TRBJ1-1,.,TRBV7-9
CASSPNFSGNTIYF,TGTGCCAGCAGCCCCAATTTCTCTGGAAACACCATATATTTT,medium-sized,TRBJ1-3,.,TRBV11-2
CASSRPDRGNSPLHF,TGTGCCAGCAGCCGCCCGGACCGGGGGAATTCACCCCTCCACTTT,.,TRBJ1-6,.,TRBV6-5
CASSHDYPATNEQFF,TGCGCCAGCAGCCACGACTACCCCGCTACAAATGAGCAGTTCTTC,.,TRBJ2-1,.,TRBV5-1
CASSFKAGGRLRGYTF,TGTGCCAGCAGCTTTAAGGCAGGGGGCCGGTTGAGGGGCTACACCTTC,.,TRBJ1-2,.,TRBV12-1
CAWSVTGYTEAFF,TGTGCCTGGAGTGTTACAGGATACACTGAAGCTTTCTTT,.,TRBJ1-1,.,TRBV30
CASSDRTGSIEQFF,TGCGCCAGCAGTGATAGGACAGGGTCGATTGAGCAGTTCTTC,.,TRBJ2-1,TRBD1,TRBV10-1
CAISDPTMTGTMGYTF,TGTGCCATCAGTGACCCTACCATGACAGGGACAATGGGCTACACCTTC,.,TRBJ1-2,TRBD1,TRBV10-3
CASSQDPQGRGNQPQHF,TGTGCCAGCAGCCAAGACCCCCAGGGGAGAGGCAATCAGCCCCAGCATTTT,once,TRBJ1-5,.,TRBV3-1/TRBV3-2
CASSQDKGEKLFF,TGCGCCAGCAGCCAAGATAAGGGGGAAAAACTGTTTTTT,.,TRBJ1-4,.,TRBV4-1
CASSGLAVWEQYF,TGTGCCAGCAGCGGACTAGCGGTGTGGGAGCAGTACTTC,.,TRBJ2-7,TRBD2,TRBV2
CASSPAQGWTEAFF,TGTGCCAGCAGTCCCGCTCAGGGGTGGACTGAAGCTTTCTTT,few,TRBJ1-1,.,TRBV28
CASSRRGDGETQYF,TGTGCCAGTAGTAGGCGGGGGGACGGAGAGACCCAGTACTTC,.,TRBJ2-5,TRBD2,TRBV19
CSVVEGLLQETQYF,TGCAGCGTTGTAGAGGGACTTTTACAAGAGACCCAGTACTTC,few,TRBJ2-5,.,TRBV29-1
CASSDGGNPRETQYF,TGTGCCAGCAGTGATGGGGGGAACCCCAGGGAGACCCAGTACTTC,.,TRBJ2-5,.,TRBV25-1
CASSLQGGRNTEAFF,TGTGCCAGCAGTCTACAGGGGGGGAGGAACACTGAAGCTTTCTTT,.,TRBJ1-1,TRBD1,TRBV27
CASRDRGLNYGYTF,TGTGCCAGTAGGGACAGGGGTTTAAACTATGGCTACACCTTC,.,TRBJ1-2,TRBD1,TRBV19
CASSSSYGYTF,TGTGCCAGCAGTTCTTCTTATGGCTACACCTTC,.,TRBJ1-2,.,TRBV28